This TCR beta chain was found in a study of T cell responses to AZD1222 COVID-19 vaccine. CDR3 size: 13 residues. From germline, CDR1 is LNHDA and CDR2 SQIVND (reference sequence). The V gene lost 3 bases and the J gene lost 2 bases, with 7 bases spanning the gap. Repertoires were generated with immunoSEQ multiplex PCR, while TCRdb's copy carries only in-frame clones and drops some. The sample records 90,000 to 95,000 clones, around 90% being singletons. The sequence was obtained from an adult in good health. The chain has TRBV19 and TRBJ1-2, with D unclear. This material consisted of peripheral blood, taken on day 0 of AZD1222 vaccination. The DNA for the CDR3 is TGTGCCAGTAGTATTAGGTCCAACTATGGCTACACCTTC. Translation: CASSIRSNYGYTF. Complete variable domain (other parts from reference TRBV19 and TRBJ1-2): DGGITQSPKYLFRKEGQNVTLSCEQNLNHDAMYWYRQDPGQGLRLIYYSQIVNDFQKGDIAEGYSVSREKKESFPLTVTSAQKNPTAFYLCASSIRSNYGYTFGSGTRLTVV.